This passage covers 12 T cell receptor beta chains from one sample sequenced in a study of control samples from healthy donors and cancer patients. Only in-frame clones appear in the TCRdb table, and some are missing; sequencing was by immunoSEQ multiplex PCR. This table has tens of thousands of clones, about 87% appearing once. Sequenced input: PBMCs. Every receptor here comes from an older woman with head and neck cancer.

This clone was counted only a few times. The chain joins TRBV28 to TRBJ2-5; D is uncertain. The CDR3 has 19 residues. Germline V gene data show CDR1 as MDHEN and CDR2 as SYDVKM. V lost 4 bases to trimming and J lost 3 bases, with 27 bases between them. The CDR3 sequence is CASSSSVLPLWNLEETQYF. As DNA, the CDR3 is TGTGCCAGCAGTTCCTCTGTGCTGCCTCTCTGGAATTTGGAAGAGACCCAGTACTTC.

This chain connects TRBV19 to TRBJ2-7; 9 bases map to TRBD2. This CDR3 contains 15 residues. Germline values: CDR1 LNHDA, CDR2 SQIVND (reference sequence). Trimming at V came to 3 bases and at J to 6 bases, leaving 9 bases not matched to a gene. CDR3 DNA: TGTGCCAGTAGTATTCTTCCAGCGGGAGGAAGCGAGCAGTACTTC. Amino acid sequence: CASSILPAGGSEQYF. Variable domain in full (rest from reference TRBV19 and TRBJ2-7): DGGITQSPKYLFRKEGQNVTLSCEQNLNHDAMYWYRQDPGQGLRLIYYSQIVNDFQKGDIAEGYSVSREKKESFPLTVTSAQKNPTAFYLCASSILPAGGSEQYFGPGTRLTVT.

This chain links TRBV30 with TRBJ1-3, with TRBD1 matching over 8 bases. The CDR3 is 13 amino acids. Trimming removed 7 bases from V and 1 base from J; junction bases left unmatched: 3. Looked up from germline, CDR1 is GTSNPN and CDR2 is SVGIG (reference sequence). CDR3 coding DNA: TGTGCCTTTTACAGGGGGTCTGGAAACACCATATATTTT. It specifies CAFYRGSGNTIYF.

V and J are TRBV11-3 and TRBJ2-1; a weak D match, TRBD2 (5 bases). The CDR3 covers 12 residues. Trimming left V 1 base short and J 7 bases short, with 5 bases between. Germline CDR1 and CDR2: SGHNT and YENEEA. In DNA, the CDR3 is TGTGCCAGCAGCTTAGGGAGGAATGAGCAGTTCTTC. Its protein product is CASSLGRNEQFF.

The chain is built from TRBV7-5 and TRBJ2-1; TRBD2, the D gene given by the table, was not confirmed from the DNA. TRBV7-5 is given as a pseudogene. This CDR3 spans 14 amino acids. As DNA, the CDR3 is TGTGTCAGAAGCTTAGCGGGAGACTACAATGAGCAGTTCTTC. Translation gives CVRSLAGDYNEQFF.

CDR3 DNA: TGTGCCAGCAGCCAAGAGGAGGAGTATTGGGGGCTGGGCTACGAGCAGTACTTC. Amino acid sequence: CASSQEEEYWGLGYEQYF. The chain recombines TRBV14 with TRBJ2-7, with D possibly being TRBD1 (6 bases). Germline assignment: CDR1 SGHDN and CDR2 FVKESK. This CDR3 spans 18 amino acids. Trimming removed 0 bases at V and 3 bases at J, with 21 bases between.

This chain links TRBV7-3 with TRBJ2-3; 8 bases are shared with TRBD2. V shed 5 bases, J shed 6 bases, and the junction held 10 bases outside the gene matches. This CDR3 comprises 15 residues. Germline values: CDR1 SGHTA, CDR2 FQGTGA. The CDR3 loop is CASSPPGGPHDTQYF. The CDR3 region has the DNA TGTGCCAGCAGCCCACCGGGGGGGCCCCACGATACGCAGTATTTT.

This chain connects TRBV27 to TRBJ2-7, with D perhaps assigned TRBD1 or TRBD2 (5 bases each). Trimming pared 5 bases from V and 0 bases from J, leaving 11 bases between. The germline V gene has CDR1 MNHEY and CDR2 SMNVEV (reference sequence). The CDR3 covers 14 residues. CDR3 amino acids: CASSGGPPSYEQYF. CDR3 nucleotides: TGTGCCAGCAGTGGGGGACCGCCCTCCTACGAGCAGTACTTC.

V and J are TRBV19 and TRBJ2-5, with TRBD2 identical over 15 bases. Germline CDR1 LNHDA, CDR2 SQIVND (reference sequence). The length of the CDR3 is 16 residues. V was pared by 4 bases and J by 4 bases, with 4 bases of the junction left unmatched. CDR3 in DNA: TGTGCCAGTAGTAGGACTAGCGGGAGGGGGCGAGAGACCCAGTACTTC. Protein sequence: CASSRTSGRGRETQYF.

CDR3 DNA sequence: TGTGCCAGCAGCTTAAGTATTGGTGGGAGTACCCACAATGAGCAGTTCTTC. It specifies CASSLSIGGSTHNEQFF. This chain uses TRBV7-9 with TRBJ2-1; D perhaps matches TRBD2 (5 bases). The CDR3 spans 17 residues. Germline V gene sequence: CDR1 SEHNR, CDR2 FQNEAQ (reference sequence). The ends were cut back, 2 bases at V and 5 bases at J, with 19 bases in the middle. Based on the CDR3 plus reference TRBV7-9 and TRBJ2-1, the full variable domain is DTGVSQNPRHKITKRGQNVTFRCDPISEHNRLYWYRQTLGQGPEFLTYFQNEAQLEKSRLLSDRFSAERPKGSFSTLEIQRTEQGDSAMYLCASSLSIGGSTHNEQFFGPGTRLTVL.

The CDR3 bases are TGCGCCAGCAGCTTGCTGCGACAGGGGCCCGATACGCAGTATTTT. This translates into CASSLLRQGPDTQYF. The gene calls are TRBV5-1 and TRBJ2-3; 8 bases map to TRBD1. The CDR3 loop spans 15 amino acids. Trimming at V came to 1 base and at J to 6 bases, leaving 7 bases not matched to a gene. The germline V gene encodes CDR1 SGHRS and CDR2 YFSETQ.

DNA for the CDR3: TGTGCCAGCAGCCGAGGCAGCGAGTCCTACGAGCAGTACTTC. The encoded protein is CASSRGSESYEQYF. V is TRBV7-9 and J is TRBJ2-7; D not resolved. The CDR3 extends over 14 amino acids. V was pared by 5 bases and J by 1 base, with 12 bases between. The germline V gene has CDR1 SEHNR and CDR2 FQNEAQ (reference sequence).